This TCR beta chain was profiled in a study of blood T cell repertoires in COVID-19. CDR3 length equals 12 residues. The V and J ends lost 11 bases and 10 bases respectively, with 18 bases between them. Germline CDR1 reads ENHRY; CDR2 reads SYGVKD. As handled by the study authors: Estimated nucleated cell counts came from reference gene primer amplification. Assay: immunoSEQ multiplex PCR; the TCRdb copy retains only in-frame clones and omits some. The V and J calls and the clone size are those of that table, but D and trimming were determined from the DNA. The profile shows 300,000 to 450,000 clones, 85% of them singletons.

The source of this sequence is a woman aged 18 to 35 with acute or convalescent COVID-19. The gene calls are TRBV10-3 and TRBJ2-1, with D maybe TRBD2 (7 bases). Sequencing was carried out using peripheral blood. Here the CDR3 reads CAAAPGGKEQFF. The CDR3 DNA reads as TGTGCCGCCGCACCGGGGGGCAAAGAGCAGTTCTTC.